The clone carrying this T cell receptor (beta chain) was observed a single time. Its antigen is still unknown. The data were taken from a study of blood T cells in healthy people across ages. Findings and limits, study-wide: Since the PBMCs were unsorted, naive and antigen-experienced cells could not be conclusively compared. Naive T cell percentage and TCR beta diversity correlated strongly. Per million T cells, TCR beta diversity dropped about linearly as age rose.

This CDR3 has 16 residues. In germline, CDR1 is MNHEY, CDR2 SVGAGI. V lost 0 bases, J lost 3 bases, and 4 bases stayed unmatched. The authors ran a second PCR of about 7 to 11 cycles using a sample-barcoded 5' primer and a J-beta primer mix. TCRdb itself ran the 5' RACE reads through MiXCR, one entry per CDR3 protein. The table has 660,000 or so distinct CDR3 sequences, under 70% seen once. The sample comprised blood. This chain joins TRBV6-5 and TRBJ2-3, with TRBD2 identical over 9 bases. This clonotype was sampled from a man in his sixties in good health. CDR3 sequence reads: CASSYSRTSETDTQYF. In DNA form, the CDR3 reads TGTGCCAGCAGTTACTCAAGGACTAGCGAAACAGATACGCAGTATTTT.